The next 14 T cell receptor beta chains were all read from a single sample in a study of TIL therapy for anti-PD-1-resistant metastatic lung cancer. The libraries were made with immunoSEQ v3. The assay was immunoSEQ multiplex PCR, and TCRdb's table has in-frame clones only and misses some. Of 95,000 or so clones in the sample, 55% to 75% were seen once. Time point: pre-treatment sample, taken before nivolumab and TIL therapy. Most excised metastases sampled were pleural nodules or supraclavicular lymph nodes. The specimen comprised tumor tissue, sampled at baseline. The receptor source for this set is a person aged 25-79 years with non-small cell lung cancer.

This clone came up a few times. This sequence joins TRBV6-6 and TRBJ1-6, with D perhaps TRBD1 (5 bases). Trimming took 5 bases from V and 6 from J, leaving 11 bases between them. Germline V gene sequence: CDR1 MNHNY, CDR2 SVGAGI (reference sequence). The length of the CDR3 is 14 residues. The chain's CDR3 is CASSQQVSNSPLHF. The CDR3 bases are TGTGCCAGCAGTCAACAGGTTTCTAATTCACCCCTCCACTTT.

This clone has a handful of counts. As DNA, the CDR3 is TGCAGCGTTGAAGATCAAAGTAGTAGCGGGAGTCCCGGTGAGCAGTTCTTC. Protein sequence: CSVEDQSSSGSPGEQFF. The V call is TRBV29-1, the J call TRBJ2-1; TRBD2 matches 9 bases. The V gene end was trimmed by 0 bases and the J gene end by 9 bases; junction bases not matched to a gene: 15. The CDR3 is 17 residues long. Per the germline V gene, CDR1 is SQVTM and CDR2 is ANQGSEA.

In nucleotides, the CDR3 is TGTGCCAGCAAGACCCCGGGGGGAGATACGCAGTATTTT. Protein: CASKTPGGDTQYF. This chain connects TRBV28 to TRBJ2-3; TRBD2 aligns across 7 bases. This CDR3 spans 13 amino acids. The J segment lost 5 bases and the V segment lost 7 bases, leaving 6 bases of the junction unmatched. Germline V lookup: CDR1 MDHEN, CDR2 SYDVKM. Together with reference TRBV28 and TRBJ2-3, the CDR3 gives the full variable domain: DVKVTQSSRYLVKRTGEKVFLECVQDMDHENMFWYRQDPGLGLRLIYFSYDVKMKEKGDIPEGYSVSREKKERFSLILESASTNQTSMYLCASKTPGGDTQYFGPGTRLTVL.

The CDR3 reads CASSSQGTVAEKLFF. Written as DNA, the CDR3 is TGTGCCAGCAGCTCACAAGGGACAGTAGCCGAAAAACTGTTTTTT. V is TRBV5-4 and J is TRBJ1-4, with TRBD1 matching 7 bases. Trimming took 3 bases from V and 8 from J; bases not matched to a gene: 10. The germline V gene has CDR1 SGHNT and CDR2 YYREEE (reference sequence). The CDR3 spans 15 residues.

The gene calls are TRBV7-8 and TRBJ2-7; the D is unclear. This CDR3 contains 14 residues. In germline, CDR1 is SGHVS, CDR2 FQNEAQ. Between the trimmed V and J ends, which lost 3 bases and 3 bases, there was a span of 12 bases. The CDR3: CASSFGLADYEQYF. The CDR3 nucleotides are TGTGCCAGCAGCTTTGGCTTAGCTGACTACGAGCAGTACTTC.

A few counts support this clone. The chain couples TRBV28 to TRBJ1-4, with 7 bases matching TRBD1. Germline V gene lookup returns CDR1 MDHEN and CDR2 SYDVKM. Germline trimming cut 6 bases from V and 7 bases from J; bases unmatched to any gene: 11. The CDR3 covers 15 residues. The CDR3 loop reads CASSVQGVNGEKLFF. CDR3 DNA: TGTGCCAGCAGCGTTCAGGGGGTCAACGGTGAAAAACTGTTTTTT.

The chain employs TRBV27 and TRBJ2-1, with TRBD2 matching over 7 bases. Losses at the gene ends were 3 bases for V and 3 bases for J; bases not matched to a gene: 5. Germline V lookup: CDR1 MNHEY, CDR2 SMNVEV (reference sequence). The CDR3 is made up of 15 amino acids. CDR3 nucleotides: TGTGCCAGCAGTTTGGGCGGGAGTCTCTACAATGAGCAGTTCTTC. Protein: CASSLGGSLYNEQFF.

The CDR3 reads CASSSTSGGQDTQYF. As DNA, the CDR3 is TGTGCCAGCAGCTCGACTAGCGGGGGGCAAGATACGCAGTATTTT. The V call is TRBV6-5, the J call TRBJ2-3; the match to TRBD2 covers 13 bases. CDR1 MNHEY and CDR2 SVGAGI come from the germline V gene. The CDR3 contains 15 residues. V trimming: 6 bases; J trimming: 5 bases; junction bases outside the gene matches: 5.

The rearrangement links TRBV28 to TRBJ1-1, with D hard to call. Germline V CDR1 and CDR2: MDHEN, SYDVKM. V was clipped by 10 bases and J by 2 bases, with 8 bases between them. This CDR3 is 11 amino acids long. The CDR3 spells CAITRNTEAFF. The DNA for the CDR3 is TGTGCCATCACGCGAAACACTGAAGCTTTCTTT.

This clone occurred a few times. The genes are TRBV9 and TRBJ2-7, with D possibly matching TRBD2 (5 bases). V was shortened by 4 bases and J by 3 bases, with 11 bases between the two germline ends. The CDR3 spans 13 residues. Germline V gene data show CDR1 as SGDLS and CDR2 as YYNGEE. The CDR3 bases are TGTGCCAGCAGCCCCGGGATAAACTACGAGCAGTACTTC. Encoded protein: CASSPGINYEQYF.

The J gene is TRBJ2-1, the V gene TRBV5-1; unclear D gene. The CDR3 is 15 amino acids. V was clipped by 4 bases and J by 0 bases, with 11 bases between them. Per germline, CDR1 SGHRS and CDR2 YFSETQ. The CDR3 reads CASSPDLTSYNEQFF. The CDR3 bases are TGCGCCAGCAGCCCCGACTTAACCTCCTACAATGAGCAGTTCTTC.

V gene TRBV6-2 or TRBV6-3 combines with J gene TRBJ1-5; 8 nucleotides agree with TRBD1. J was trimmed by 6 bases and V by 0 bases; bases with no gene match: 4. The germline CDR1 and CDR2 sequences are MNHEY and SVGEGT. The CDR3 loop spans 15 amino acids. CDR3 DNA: TGTGCCAGCAGTTACTCCAGAGACAGGGGTCAGCCCCAGCATTTT. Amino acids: CASSYSRDRGQPQHF.

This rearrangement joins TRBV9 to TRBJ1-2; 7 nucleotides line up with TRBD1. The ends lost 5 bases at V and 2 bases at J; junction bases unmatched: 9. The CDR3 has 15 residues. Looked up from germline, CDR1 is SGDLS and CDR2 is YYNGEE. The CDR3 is CASRTSETGNYGYTF. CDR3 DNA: TGTGCCAGCAGGACATCCGAGACAGGGAACTATGGCTACACCTTC.

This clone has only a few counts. CDR3 DNA: TGTGCCAGCAGCTCGGGGCCTGGCTACACCTTC. Translating it yields CASSSGPGYTF. The chain couples TRBV7-9 to TRBJ1-2; possibly TRBD1 for D (5 bases). Germline-derived CDR1 and CDR2 are SEHNR and FQNEAQ (reference sequence). Between the trimmed V and J ends, which lost 4 bases and 7 bases, there was a span of 7 bases. This CDR3 comprises 11 residues.